This entry describes one T cell receptor (beta chain). Its antigen is still unknown. Primers: 60 Vbeta forward and 13 Jbeta reverse. Measured with immunoSEQ multiplex PCR; TCRdb has only the in-frame clones, and not every one. The sample yields around 120,000 clones, around 81% seen once. Healthy bone marrow donors made up the cohort. This specimen comes from a study of cytomegalovirus exposure and HLA in healthy donors. Study-wide results and limits: Sequencing likely generated an artifact that appeared as a cluster of highly shared sequence variants. Association of a missense DCLRE1C variant with TCR beta V- and J-gene trimming was reported in a later analysis.

The CDR3 is 14 amino acids. The V end was cut by 2 bases, the J end by 10 bases, with 12 bases between. This receptor was taken from a man aged 18 to 29 in good health and CMV-seronegative. J is TRBJ1-6 and V is TRBV23-1; D is ambiguous. TRBV23-1 has ORF status, its function being uncertain. Sequencing used PBMCs. CDR3 region: CASSQRGISSPLHF. The CDR3 coding sequence is TGCGCCAGCAGTCAAAGAGGGATTTCGTCACCCCTCCACTTT.